These 25 T cell receptor beta chains share one sample of origin, sequenced in a study of cytomegalovirus exposure and HLA in healthy donors. Primers included in the PCR were 60 Vbeta and 13 Jbeta primers. Generated by immunoSEQ multiplex PCR, the TCRdb table keeps only in-frame clones and is missing some. In the table there are about 220,000 clones, roughly 70% of which are singletons. The sequenced material came from PBMCs. These receptors were taken from a woman under 40 in good health and CMV-seronegative.

The CDR3 sequence is CASSVGGVGEAFF. The CDR3 DNA reads as TGTGCCAGCAGCGTAGGGGGGGTTGGTGAAGCTTTCTTT. The chain recombines TRBV9 with TRBJ1-1; possible D gene TRBD1, 5 bases. CDR1 SGDLS and CDR2 YYNGEE come from the germline V gene. CDR3 length: 13 residues. Trimming pared 0 bases from V and 7 bases from J, leaving 10 bases between.

The chain couples TRBV27 to TRBJ2-1, with TRBD2 identical over 8 bases. This CDR3 region has 16 residues. Germline CDR1 is MNHEY and CDR2 is SMNVEV (reference sequence). V was pared by 4 bases and J by 4 bases, with 9 bases of the junction left unmatched. The CDR3 protein is CASSSLAGSFYNEQFF. CDR3 in DNA: TGTGCCAGCAGTTCCTTAGCGGGGAGCTTTTACAATGAGCAGTTCTTC.

This chain links TRBV5-6 with TRBJ1-6; no reliable D call. The CDR3 length is 14 residues. The germline V gene encodes CDR1 SGHDT and CDR2 YYEEEE. V lost 0 bases and J lost 8, with 9 bases in between. The CDR3 loop is CASSLGTEDSPLHF. The CDR3, as DNA: TGTGCCAGCAGCTTGGGGACTGAGGATTCACCCCTCCACTTT. The full variable domain, its missing parts supplied by reference TRBV5-6 and TRBJ1-6, is DAGVTQSPTHLIKTRGQQVTLRCSPKSGHDTVSWYQQALGQGPQFIFQYYEEEERQRGNFPDRFSGHQFPNYSSELNVNALLLGDSALYLCASSLGTEDSPLHFGNGTRLTVT.

The chain employs TRBV4-1 and TRBJ1-1; the D is unclear. Germline CDR1 reads MGHRA; CDR2 reads YSYEKL. V shed 3 bases and J shed 3 bases, with 11 bases lying between them. The CDR3 is made up of 14 amino acids. In DNA, the CDR3 is TGCGCCAGCAGCCACAGCTGGGGAGACACTGAAGCTTTCTTT. This translates into CASSHSWGDTEAFF.

This clone occurred a few times. The genes are TRBV5-4 and TRBJ1-3; no firm D call. The CDR3 runs to 14 residues. V was shortened by 1 base and J by 2 bases, with 7 bases between the two germline ends. Per the germline V gene, CDR1 is SGHNT and CDR2 is YYREEE (reference sequence). CDR3 residues: CASSLWSAGNTIYF. CDR3 DNA sequence: TGTGCCAGCAGCTTGTGGTCGGCTGGAAACACCATATATTTT. Supplemented by reference TRBV5-4 and TRBJ1-3, the full variable domain reads ETGVTQSPTHLIKTRGQQVTLRCSSQSGHNTVSWYQQALGQGPQFIFQYYREEENGRGNFPPRFSGLQFPNYSSELNVNALELDDSALYLCASSLWSAGNTIYFGEGSWLTVV.

The chain uses TRBV6-1 and TRBJ1-2; D uncertain. The V and J ends lost 3 bases and 6 bases respectively, with 17 bases between them. This CDR3 has 15 residues. Germline values: CDR1 MNHNS, CDR2 SASEGT. The DNA for the CDR3 is TGTGCCAGCAGTGACCGGAGAAATAGTTTACATGGCTACACCTTC. As protein: CASSDRRNSLHGYTF.

V usage is TRBV10-1 and J usage is TRBJ1-3; D might be TRBD1 (5 bases). CDR1 WNHNN and CDR2 SYGVQD come from the germline V gene (reference sequence). CDR3 length: 15 residues. The germline V and J ends were trimmed by 2 bases and 2 bases, with 10 bases remaining between them. In nucleotides, the CDR3 is TGCGCCAGCAGTGAGAGGCCAGGGCCTGGAAACACCATATATTTT. This sequence encodes CASSERPGPGNTIYF.

J is TRBJ2-1 and V is TRBV4-1; tentative D call: TRBD1 (7 bases). With 5 bases removed from V and 7 bases from J, the gap between germline ends came to 27 bases. The length of the CDR3 is 18 residues. Germline CDR1 and CDR2: MGHRA and YSYEKL. CDR3 loop: CASSEGRFRRVGQNEQFF. DNA for the CDR3: TGCGCCAGCAGCGAAGGCAGGTTTCGGAGGGTGGGACAGAATGAGCAGTTCTTC.

This clone was seen repeatedly, ten times or more. The gene calls are TRBV6-1 and TRBJ2-1, with a tentative D call TRBD2 (5 bases). CDR1 is MNHNS and CDR2 is SASEGT in the germline V gene. The CDR3 is made up of 13 amino acids. The V end lost 7 bases, the J end lost 9 bases, and 16 bases lay between the germline ends. The CDR3, as DNA: TGTGCCAGCACCTGGGGAGAGACCACTGAGCAGTTCTTC. This encodes CASTWGETTEQFF.

The table lists this clone with a count of one. This sample also contains other DNA sequences that code for the same CDR3. CDR3 in amino acids: CASSQGAGSYEQYF. The CDR3 DNA reads as TGTGCCAGCAGCCAAGGGGCGGGAAGCTACGAGCAGTACTTC. The rearrangement joins TRBV4-2 to TRBJ2-7; D might be TRBD2 (6 bases). Trimming pared 1 base from V and 3 bases from J, leaving 10 bases between. Germline V gene data show CDR1 as LGHNA and CDR2 as YNFKEQ. CDR3 size: 14 residues.

Comment on this clone: The same CDR3 is also encoded by other DNA sequences in this sample. The gene calls are TRBV19 and TRBJ2-1; 9 bases line up with TRBD2. This CDR3 spans 17 amino acids. The V and J ends lost 3 bases and 8 bases, in that order; junction bases with no gene match: 14. CDR1 and CDR2 (germline): LNHDA, SQIVND (reference sequence). CDR3 nucleotide sequence: TGTGCCAGTAGTATTAGGTCGGGGGGGACTAGCTTATATGAGCAGTTCTTC. Its translation is CASSIRSGGTSLYEQFF.

DNA of the CDR3: TGTGCCAGCAGCTTTGGACTAGTTTATGAGCAGTTCTTC. It is translated as CASSFGLVYEQFF. The V and J genes are TRBV7-2 and TRBJ2-1, with TRBD2 identical over 7 bases. This CDR3 is 13 amino acids long. V trimming: 3 bases; J trimming: 8 bases; junction bases outside the gene matches: 4. The germline CDR1 and CDR2 sequences are SGHTA and FQGNSA.

This chain links TRBV6-5 with TRBJ2-7, with TRBD2 identical over 8 bases. CDR1 is MNHEY and CDR2 is SVGAGI in the germline V gene. The V and J ends lost 11 bases and 1 base, in that order; junction bases with no gene match: 7. The CDR3 has 13 residues. CDR3 residues: CASTSETSYEQYF. The CDR3 coding sequence is TGTGCCTCGACTAGCGAGACTTCCTACGAGCAGTACTTC.

The chain carries TRBV7-9 and TRBJ2-7; TRBD2 is a possible D gene (6 bases). Germline CDR1 SEHNR, CDR2 FQNEAQ (reference sequence). V gave up 2 bases and J gave up 1 base, with 9 bases separating them. The CDR3 is 14 residues long. The CDR3 DNA reads as TGTGCCAGCAGCTTACCAGGGAGGTCCTACGAGCAGTACTTC. Translated: CASSLPGRSYEQYF. Drawing the rest from reference TRBV7-9 and TRBJ2-7, the complete variable domain is DTGVSQNPRHKITKRGQNVTFRCDPISEHNRLYWYRQTLGQGPEFLTYFQNEAQLEKSRLLSDRFSAERPKGSFSTLEIQRTEQGDSAMYLCASSLPGRSYEQYFGPGTRLTVT.

J is TRBJ2-3 and V is TRBV6-5, with TRBD1 matching over 11 bases. The CDR3 extends over 15 amino acids. Trimming cost V 6 bases and J 3 bases; bases outside gene matches: 5. The germline CDR1 and CDR2 sequences are MNHEY and SVGAGI. The CDR3 reads CASRRGQGETDTQYF. CDR3 bases: TGTGCCAGCAGGCGGGGACAGGGGGAGACAGATACGCAGTATTTT.

This chain links TRBV6-1 with TRBJ2-5; no definite D call. The DNA end favors TRBJ2-7, so the J call may be wrong. Germline lookup yields CDR1 MNHNS and CDR2 SASEGT. There are 11 residues in the CDR3. The CDR3 region is CASSESYEQYF. The CDR3 DNA is TGTGCCAGCAGTGAGTCCTACGAGCAGTACTTC.

This sequence joins TRBV30 and TRBJ2-1, with D possibly matching TRBD1 (5 bases). The CDR3 consists of 12 residues. V dropped 2 bases and J dropped 4 bases, with 6 bases sitting between them. In germline, CDR1 is GTSNPN, CDR2 SVGIG (reference sequence). This CDR3 reads CAWSKGYNEQFF. For the CDR3, the DNA is TGTGCCTGGAGTAAGGGGTACAATGAGCAGTTCTTC.

Concerning this clone: The same CDR3 can be traced to other DNA sequences in this sample. The chain is built from TRBV11-2 and TRBJ2-3; 7 bases are shared with TRBD1. Germline CDR1 and CDR2: SGHAT and FQNNGV. This CDR3 spans 17 amino acids. J lost 5 bases, V lost 6 bases, and 17 bases had no gene match. The CDR3 DNA follows: TGTGCCAGCAGGAAATCACCGTTCCTAACAGGGGAAGATACGCAGTATTTT. Residues: CASRKSPFLTGEDTQYF.

The chain recombines TRBV5-1 with TRBJ2-1; a possible D gene is TRBD2 (5 bases). This CDR3 comprises 12 residues. The V and J ends lost 2 bases and 9 bases respectively, with 9 bases between them. The germline CDR1 and CDR2 sequences are SGHRS and YFSETQ. CDR3 nucleotide sequence: TGCGCCAGCAGCTTTCCGGGGAGTGAGCAGTTCTTC. The encoded protein is CASSFPGSEQFF. Drawing the rest from reference TRBV5-1 and TRBJ2-1, the complete variable domain is KAGVTQTPRYLIKTRGQQVTLSCSPISGHRSVSWYQQTPGQGLQFLFEYFSETQRNKGNFPGRFSGRQFSNSRSEMNVSTLELGDSALYLCASSFPGSEQFFGPGTRLTVL.

The chain recombines TRBV27 with TRBJ1-6, with unresolved D. The CDR3 length is 14 residues. The germline V and J ends were trimmed by 2 bases and 8 bases, with 10 bases remaining between them. CDR1 is MNHEY, CDR2 SMNVEV, per germline (reference sequence). The CDR3 here is CASSLAQSDSPLHF. CDR3 sequence (DNA): TGTGCCAGCAGTTTAGCACAGTCGGATTCACCCCTCCACTTT.

The CDR3 DNA follows: TGTGCCAGCAGTGGACTAGTTCGAGAGACCCAGTACTTC. Residues: CASSGLVRETQYF. The rearrangement links TRBV6-1 to TRBJ2-5; the D gene is possibly TRBD2 (6 bases). The CDR3 spans 13 residues. CDR1 is MNHNS, CDR2 SASEGT, per germline. The ends were cut back, 4 bases at V and 4 bases at J, with 10 bases in the middle.

V and J are TRBV7-6 and TRBJ2-3; D may be TRBD1 (6 bases). The CDR3 is 15 residues long. The V end was cut by 5 bases, the J end by 4 bases, with 16 bases between. CDR1 is SGHVS, CDR2 FNYEAQ, per germline. CDR3 amino acids: CASSLLTKGADTQYF. DNA of the CDR3: TGTGCCAGCAGCCTCCTCACAAAGGGGGCAGATACGCAGTATTTT.

Written as DNA, the CDR3 is TGTGCCTGGAGCCCTCGGGACTTCCAAGAGACCCAGTACTTC. Translation: CAWSPRDFQETQYF. The rearrangement joins TRBV30 to TRBJ2-5; D might be TRBD2 (6 bases). The V gene lost 3 bases and the J gene lost 1 base, with 12 bases spanning the gap. The CDR3 consists of 14 residues. Germline CDR1 reads GTSNPN; CDR2 reads SVGIG (reference sequence).

As to this clone: Its ends do not fully match the called genes, so a read error is possible. The chain joins TRBV5-4 to TRBJ1-2; TRBD1 matches 8 bases. The germline CDR1 and CDR2 sequences are SGHNT and YYREEE (reference sequence). The length of the CDR3 is 14 residues. CDR3 amino acids: CTSSSIRQGNGYTF. The DNA of the CDR3 is TGTACCAGCAGCTCGATTAGACAGGGGAATGGCTACACCTTC.

The CDR3 bases are TGTGCAAGTCGCCAGAAGGGTGGGGAGGAAGAGACCCAGTACTTC. Protein product: CASRQKGGEEETQYF. The chain couples TRBV12-2 to TRBJ2-5; the table calls TRBD2, which could not be checked here. TRBV12-2 represents a pseudogene. This CDR3 region has 15 residues.